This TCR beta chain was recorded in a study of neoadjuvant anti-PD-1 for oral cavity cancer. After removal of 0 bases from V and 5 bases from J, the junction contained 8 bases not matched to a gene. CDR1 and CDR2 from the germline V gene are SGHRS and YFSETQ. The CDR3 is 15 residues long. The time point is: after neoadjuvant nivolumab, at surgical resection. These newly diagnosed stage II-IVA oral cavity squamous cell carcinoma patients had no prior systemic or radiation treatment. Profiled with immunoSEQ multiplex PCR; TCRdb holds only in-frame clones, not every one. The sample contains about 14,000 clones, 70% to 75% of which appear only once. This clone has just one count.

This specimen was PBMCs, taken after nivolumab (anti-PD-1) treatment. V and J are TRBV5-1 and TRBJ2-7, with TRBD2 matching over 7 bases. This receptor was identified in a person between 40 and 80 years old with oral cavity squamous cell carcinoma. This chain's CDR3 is CASSLAGGKGHEQYF. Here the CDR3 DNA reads TGCGCCAGCAGCTTGGCCGGGGGGAAAGGTCACGAGCAGTACTTC.